The rows below give T cell receptor beta chains drawn from one sample of a study of regulatory T cells in long-lasting Graves disease. TCRdb re-called the multiplex PCR reads through MiXCR, storing one row per CDR3 protein. The repertoire has more than 300,000 distinct CDR3 sequences, roughly 17% of them found once; the top ten carry about 19%. The same sample was also used in a study of T cells in Graves' hyperthyroidism and ophthalmopathy.

The sample here was peripheral blood mononuclear cells (PBMCs), taken at new diagnosis, from a patient treated with antithyroid drugs. The receptor set was obtained from a woman in her late teens or twenties with Graves disease. CDR3s include the opening cysteine and the closing phenylalanine or tryptophan. A D gene is named only where the DNA matches it firmly. Size tells how often a clone was seen (once, few, many) or the class of an expanded clone, and some rows leave it out.

d_call: .; j_call: TRBJ2-1; clone_size: .; v_call: TRBV14; cdr3_aa: CASSHINGKSSYNEQFF; cdr3_nt: TGTGCCAGCAGCCACATCAACGGGAAGAGCTCCTACAATGAGCAGTTCTTC
d_call: .; j_call: TRBJ1-2; clone_size: many; v_call: TRBV30; cdr3_aa: CAWSPSSRQFFHGYTF; cdr3_nt: TGTGCCTGGAGTCCAAGTTCGAGACAGTTTTTTCATGGCTACACCTTC
d_call: .; j_call: TRBJ2-7; clone_size: many; v_call: TRBV30; cdr3_aa: CAWSFRGPAPYEQYF; cdr3_nt: TGTGCCTGGAGTTTCAGGGGCCCCGCCCCCTACGAGCAGTACTTC
d_call: TRBD2; j_call: TRBJ2-1; clone_size: many; v_call: TRBV9; cdr3_aa: CASSVARGGLAGTSSYNEQFF; cdr3_nt: TGTGCCAGCAGCGTAGCTCGGGGCGGACTAGCGGGGACCAGCTCCTACAATGAGCAGTTCTTC
d_call: TRBD2; j_call: TRBJ2-1; clone_size: many; v_call: TRBV5-1; cdr3_aa: CASGLGGEQFF; cdr3_nt: TGCGCCAGCGGACTAGGAGGTGAGCAGTTCTTC
d_call: .; j_call: TRBJ2-3; clone_size: many; v_call: TRBV12-3/TRBV12-4; cdr3_aa: CASKFRLEGTDTQYF; cdr3_nt: TGTGCCAGCAAGTTCAGGCTAGAAGGCACAGATACGCAGTATTTT
d_call: TRBD1; j_call: TRBJ1-5; clone_size: few; v_call: TRBV29-1; cdr3_aa: CSVEDRPNQPQHF; cdr3_nt: TGCAGCGTGGAGGACAGGCCGAATCAGCCCCAGCATTTT
d_call: .; j_call: TRBJ2-1; clone_size: many; v_call: TRBV5-1; cdr3_aa: CASNNGRLYNEQFF; cdr3_nt: TGCGCCAGCAACAACGGACGGCTTTACAATGAGCAGTTCTTC
d_call: .; j_call: TRBJ1-3; clone_size: .; v_call: TRBV28; cdr3_aa: CASSLGGGGGNTIYF; cdr3_nt: TGTGCCAGCAGTTTGGGAGGGGGTGGTGGAAACACCATATATTTT
d_call: .; j_call: TRBJ1-6; clone_size: .; v_call: TRBV27; cdr3_aa: CASSLRQDSSYNSPLHF; cdr3_nt: TGTGCCAGCAGTTTAAGACAGGATAGCTCCTATAATTCACCCCTCCACTTT
d_call: .; j_call: TRBJ2-2; clone_size: many; v_call: TRBV6-5; cdr3_aa: CASSYPWNTGELFF; cdr3_nt: TGTGCCAGCAGTTACCCGTGGAACACCGGGGAGCTGTTTTTT
d_call: .; j_call: TRBJ1-1; clone_size: many; v_call: TRBV6-1; cdr3_aa: CASSEGGRAEAFF; cdr3_nt: TGTGCCAGCAGTGAGGGGGGTAGGGCTGAAGCTTTCTTT
d_call: .; j_call: TRBJ2-7; clone_size: .; v_call: TRBV11-2; cdr3_aa: CASSLRFWTDSYYEQYF; cdr3_nt: TGTGCCAGCAGCTTAAGGTTCTGGACCGATTCTTACTACGAGCAGTACTTC
d_call: TRBD2; j_call: TRBJ2-7; clone_size: many; v_call: TRBV9; cdr3_aa: CASSHPTSGYEQYF; cdr3_nt: TGTGCCAGCAGCCACCCGACTAGCGGTTACGAGCAGTACTTC
d_call: .; j_call: TRBJ2-3; clone_size: many; v_call: TRBV28; cdr3_aa: CASRDRFTDTQYF; cdr3_nt: TGTGCCAGCCGGGACCGCTTCACAGATACGCAGTATTTT
d_call: TRBD1; j_call: TRBJ2-7; clone_size: many; v_call: TRBV28; cdr3_aa: CASSTGAAEQYF; cdr3_nt: TGTGCCAGCAGTACAGGGGCCGCCGAGCAGTACTTC
d_call: .; j_call: TRBJ1-2; clone_size: .; v_call: TRBV15; cdr3_aa: CATSREQAVGYTF; cdr3_nt: TGTGCCACCAGCAGAGAACAGGCCGTTGGCTACACCTTC
d_call: .; j_call: TRBJ2-2; clone_size: .; v_call: TRBV7-9; cdr3_aa: CASSLKSRRELFF; cdr3_nt: TGTGCCAGCAGCTTAAAAAGCCGGAGGGAGCTGTTTTTT
d_call: .; j_call: TRBJ1-2; clone_size: many; v_call: TRBV3-1; cdr3_aa: CASSQGLDGYTF; cdr3_nt: TGTGCCAGCAGCCAAGGTCTGGATGGCTACACCTTC
d_call: .; j_call: TRBJ1-4; clone_size: many; v_call: TRBV3-1; cdr3_aa: CASSQSRVGEKLFF; cdr3_nt: TGTGCCAGCAGCCAGAGCAGGGTTGGTGAAAAACTGTTTTTT
d_call: .; j_call: TRBJ2-1; clone_size: many; v_call: TRBV28; cdr3_aa: CASSPPVGEQFF; cdr3_nt: TGTGCCAGCAGTCCCCCGGTAGGGGAGCAGTTCTTC
d_call: .; j_call: TRBJ2-3; clone_size: many; v_call: TRBV20-1; cdr3_aa: CSARDVREPDTQYF; cdr3_nt: TGCAGTGCTAGAGATGTCAGAGAGCCAGATACGCAGTATTTT
d_call: .; j_call: TRBJ1-1; clone_size: many; v_call: TRBV3-1; cdr3_aa: CASSLAAETEAFF; cdr3_nt: TGTGCCAGCAGCCTAGCAGCGGAGACTGAAGCTTTCTTT
d_call: .; j_call: TRBJ1-1; clone_size: many; v_call: TRBV20-1; cdr3_aa: CSARDRDGTNTEAFF; cdr3_nt: TGCAGTGCTAGAGATAGGGACGGAACGAACACTGAAGCTTTCTTT